These T cell receptor beta chains were read from a single sample in a study of chemoradiotherapy in HPV16-positive cancers. TCRdb keeps only in-frame clones here, not all; method: immunoSEQ multiplex PCR. The repertoire consists of about 12,000 clones, with 63% occurring once and the leading ten covering less than 20%. This specimen was collected from a patient who underwent chemoradiotherapy. These receptors were obtained from a human donor with HPV-associated anogenital cancer. The CDR3 runs from the conserved cysteine through the conserved F or W. The D gene is left open where the match is weak. Clone sizes are given selectively: once, few, many, or a class where the clone is expanded.

d_call | clone_size | j_call | v_call | cdr3_nt | cdr3_aa
TRBD1 | NA | TRBJ2-7 | TRBV6-1 | TGTGCCAGTCAGGACAGGGGGCCCTACGAGCAGTACTTC | CASQDRGPYEQYF
NA | once | TRBJ2-7 | TRBV5-8 | TGTGCCAGCAGCCGGGGGAGGGAGCAGTACTTC | CASSRGREQYF
NA | NA | TRBJ1-2 | TRBV7-8 | TGTGCCAGCAGCGAGAAGGCTCGGCGCAGTCGAGGGGGAAGCGGCTACACCTTC | CASSEKARRSRGGSGYTF
NA | once | TRBJ1-2 | TRBV6-6 | TGTGCCAGCAGTTTAGGACAGCCAGCTAACTATGGCTACACCTTC | CASSLGQPANYGYTF
TRBD1 | once | TRBJ2-2 | TRBV28 | TGTGCCAGCAGTTCCGCCGACAGGGGTCTATTCGGGGAGCTGTTTTTT | CASSSADRGLFGELFF
TRBD2 | NA | TRBJ2-1 | TRBV18 | TGTGCCAGCTCATACGACTCGGGGGGGCCGGTGAATGAGCAGTTCTTC | CASSYDSGGPVNEQFF
NA | few | TRBJ2-1 | TRBV2 | TGTGCCAGCAGGGGGATCGGCGATGAGCAGTTCTTC | CASRGIGDEQFF
TRBD1 | few | TRBJ1-4 | TRBV19 | TGTGCCAGTACCAAGACAGGGTTTGGAAAACTGTTTTTT | CASTKTGFGKLFF
NA | NA | TRBJ1-4 | TRBV28 | TGTGCCAGCAGTTTTAGTCCAGGGTTAGGCTCTTTTAATGAAAAACTGTTTTTT | CASSFSPGLGSFNEKLFF
NA | NA | TRBJ2-5 | TRBV5-1 | TGCGCCAGCAGCACCCGGACAGACACCTTCCAAGAGACCCAGTACTTC | CASSTRTDTFQETQYF
TRBD1 | NA | TRBJ1-5 | TRBV28 | TGTGCCAGCTCCGGGACAGCGTATCAGCCCCAGCATTTT | CASSGTAYQPQHF
NA | NA | TRBJ1-5 | TRBV19 | TGTGCCAGTACTTTCGCAGGCGCAAAGAGGCAGCCCCAGCATTTT | CASTFAGAKRQPQHF
NA | once | TRBJ2-4 | TRBV2 | TGTGCCAGCAGTGTTGAGCAAAACATTCAGTACTTC | CASSVEQNIQYF
TRBD1 | few | TRBJ1-2 | TRBV5-4 | TGTGCCAGCAGCTTGGTGGGACAGGGAGGCGGCTACACCTTC | CASSLVGQGGGYTF
TRBD2 | NA | TRBJ2-3 | TRBV2 | TGTGCCAGCAACCCTAGCGGGGGGGCTTATACGCAGTATTTT | CASNPSGGAYTQYF
NA | NA | TRBJ2-7 | TRBV1 | TGCACCAGCAGCCCCCCCCTCTCCCCCTCCTACGAGCAGTACTTC | CTSSPPLSPSYEQYF
NA | NA | TRBJ1-2 | TRBV19 | TGTGCCAGACTGCTGATCAGTTACTATGGCTACACCTTC | CARLLISYYGYTF
TRBD2 | NA | TRBJ2-3 | TRBV4-2 | TGTGCCAGCAGCCAGATGGGGACTAGCGGGGGCATAGGTGGAGGGGCAGATACGCAGTATTTT | CASSQMGTSGGIGGGADTQYF
TRBD1 | few | TRBJ2-1 | TRBV10-3 | TGTGCCATCAAAGGGACACAGGGGGACAATGAGCAGTTCTTC | CAIKGTQGDNEQFF
TRBD1 | NA | TRBJ1-2 | TRBV25-1 | TGTGCCAGCAGTGACTCATGGGACAGGGGGATCTATGGCTACACCTTC | CASSDSWDRGIYGYTF
NA | NA | TRBJ1-5 | TRBV30 | TGTGCCTGGAGTCAGGACTCCAATCAGCCCCAGCATTTT | CAWSQDSNQPQHF
TRBD2 | NA | TRBJ2-5 | TRBV2 | TGTGCCAGCAGGGAAAATAGCGGGGGGCAAGAGACCCAGTACTTC | CASRENSGGQETQYF
TRBD1 | NA | TRBJ2-1 | TRBV7-2 | TGTGCCAGCCTTAGGACAGGGGCCTACAATGAGCAGTTCTTC | CASLRTGAYNEQFF
NA | NA | TRBJ2-5 | TRBV20-1 | TGCAGTGCTACAGGCGAAGAGACCCAGTACTTC | CSATGEETQYF
NA | few | TRBJ1-6 | TRBV4-2 | TGTGCCAGCAGCCAAGAACAGAATTCACCCCTCCACTTT | CASSQEQNSPLHF
TRBD1 | once | TRBJ1-2 | TRBV6-1 | TGTGCCAGCAGTGTGGACAGGGAAAACTATGGCTACACCTTC | CASSVDRENYGYTF
NA | NA | TRBJ1-6 | TRBV9 | TGTGCCAGCAGCCTCCGGAGGAATGGGGATTCACCCCTCCACTTT | CASSLRRNGDSPLHF
NA | NA | TRBJ2-3 | TRBV5-6 | TGTGCCAGCAGCTTCGATTCAAAGGGGACAGATACGCAGTATTTT | CASSFDSKGTDTQYF
NA | NA | TRBJ1-3 | TRBV28 | TGTGCCAGCTTCTCCGACAACACCATATATTTT | CASFSDNTIYF
NA | NA | TRBJ1-6 | TRBV14 | TGTGCCCCCCAGGTGGGGATTTTTCCTTCTTCACCCCTCCACTTT | CAPQVGIFPSSPLHF
NA | few | TRBJ1-2 | TRBV5-8 | TGTGCCAGCAGCTTCTCAGGGCCCCCCTATGGCTACACCTTC | CASSFSGPPYGYTF
NA | few | TRBJ1-4 | TRBV2 | TGTGCCAGCACCGGGACGTGGGGGACTAATGAAAAACTGTTTTTT | CASTGTWGTNEKLFF
NA | NA | TRBJ2-7 | TRBV2 | TGTGCCAGCAGTATCTTTGGAGGCAGAGGGGGCGAGCAGTACTTC | CASSIFGGRGGEQYF
NA | few | TRBJ1-1 | TRBV5-1 | TGCGCCAGCAGCCTCAGTGGAGGGTCCACTGAAGCTTTCTTT | CASSLSGGSTEAFF
NA | few | TRBJ2-7 | TRBV28 | TGTGCCAGCACGGCGGGGACCTACGAGCAGTACTTC | CASTAGTYEQYF
TRBD2 | NA | TRBJ2-3 | TRBV7-2 | TGTGCCAGCAGTACAGCTAGCGGGGGGGCGGCAGATACGCAGTATTTT | CASSTASGGAADTQYF
TRBD1 | few | TRBJ1-5 | TRBV2 | TGTGCCAGCAGCCCGGGACTCAGGGGGGAAAGCAATCAGCCCCAGCATTTT | CASSPGLRGESNQPQHF
NA | once | TRBJ2-7 | TRBV12-5 | TGTGCTAGTGGTTTGAATTTGGGGGGAGACTACGAGCAGTACTTC | CASGLNLGGDYEQYF
NA | NA | TRBJ1-1 | TRBV4-2 | TGTGCCAGCAGCTACGGGACCTTAATGACTGAAGCTTTCTTT | CASSYGTLMTEAFF
NA | NA | TRBJ2-3 | TRBV27 | TGTGCCAGCCGCTTTCTCGGCACAGATACGCAGTATTTT | CASRFLGTDTQYF
NA | NA | TRBJ1-5 | TRBV5-5 | TGTGCCAGCAGCCCGTTCCAGGGTAGCAATCAGCCCCAGCATTTT | CASSPFQGSNQPQHF
NA | NA | TRBJ1-6 | TRBV5-8 | TGTGCCAGCAGCTTCTCCGGGATCCGGCGGAATTCACCCCTCCACTTT | CASSFSGIRRNSPLHF
NA | few | TRBJ2-7 | TRBV6-1 | TGTGCCAGCAGTGAAGTTAGCCGGAAGGAGTACTTC | CASSEVSRKEYF
NA | NA | TRBJ1-2 | TRBV28 | TGTGCCAGCAGTTCAGGGTACCATGGCTACACCTTC | CASSSGYHGYTF
NA | NA | TRBJ2-7 | TRBV11-2 | TGTGCCAGCAGCTTTTGGGGCTCTAGGGACGAGCAGTACTTC | CASSFWGSRDEQYF
TRBD2 | NA | TRBJ2-7 | TRBV4-1 | TGCGCCAGCAGCCGGGAGTCGGGGGGCGAGCAGTACTTC | CASSRESGGEQYF
NA | few | TRBJ1-2 | TRBV4-1 | TGCGCCAGCAGCCAAGGTACAGGACCCTATGGCTACACCTTC | CASSQGTGPYGYTF